Described below is a single T cell receptor beta chain sequence and its context. Its specificity is not known. The sample comes from a study of shared clonotypes between healthy human individuals. Study-wide context: Per-donor plates numbered three CD4 naive, three CD4 memory, two CD8 naive and one CD8 memory. Findings and limits, study-wide: An anticipated effect of sequencing depth on clonotype sharing among donors was recognized. A small donor pool kept down the genetic and exposure-history diversity that was represented.

Trimming shortened V by 6 bases and J by 2 bases, and 20 bases separated the two germline ends. The CDR3 spans 16 residues. Germline V gives CDR1 WNHNN, CDR2 SYGVQD (reference sequence). A CD45RA+ naive subset and a CD45RA-negative memory subset were split from CD4+ cells. Data came from immunoSEQ multiplex PCR; TCRdb stores just in-frame clones and leaves some out. The profile shows over a million clones, around 74% of them singletons. Material for sequencing was memory CD4+ T cells sorted from blood. Subset denoted: CD45RA-negative fraction. The chain is built from TRBV10-1 and TRBJ2-7; no reliable D call. This receptor was identified in a man in his late teens or twenties in good health. CDR3: CASSPNIGPRTYEQYF. The CDR3 DNA reads as TGCGCCAGCAGCCCGAATATCGGGCCTCGGACCTACGAGCAGTACTTC.